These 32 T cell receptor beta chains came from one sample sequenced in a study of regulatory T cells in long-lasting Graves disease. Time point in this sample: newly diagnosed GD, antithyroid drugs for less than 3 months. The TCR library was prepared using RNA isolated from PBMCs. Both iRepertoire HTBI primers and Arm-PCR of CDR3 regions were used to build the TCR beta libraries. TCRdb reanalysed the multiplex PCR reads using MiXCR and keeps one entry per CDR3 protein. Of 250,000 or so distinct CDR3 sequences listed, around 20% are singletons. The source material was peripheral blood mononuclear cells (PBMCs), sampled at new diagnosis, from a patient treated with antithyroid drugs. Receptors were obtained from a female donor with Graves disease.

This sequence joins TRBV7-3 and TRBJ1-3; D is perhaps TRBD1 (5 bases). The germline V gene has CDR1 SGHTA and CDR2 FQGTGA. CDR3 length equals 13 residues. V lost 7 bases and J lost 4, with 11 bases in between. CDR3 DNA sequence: TGTGCCAGCAAACCTCAGGGAGGAAACACCATATATTTT. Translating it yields CASKPQGGNTIYF.

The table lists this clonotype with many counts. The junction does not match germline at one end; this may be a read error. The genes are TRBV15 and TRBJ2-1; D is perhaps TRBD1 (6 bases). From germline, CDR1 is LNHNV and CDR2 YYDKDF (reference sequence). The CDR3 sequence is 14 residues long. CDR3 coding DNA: TGTGCCACCAGCAGAGGGGGACATAACAAAGAGCAGTTCTTC. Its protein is CATSRGGHNKEQFF.

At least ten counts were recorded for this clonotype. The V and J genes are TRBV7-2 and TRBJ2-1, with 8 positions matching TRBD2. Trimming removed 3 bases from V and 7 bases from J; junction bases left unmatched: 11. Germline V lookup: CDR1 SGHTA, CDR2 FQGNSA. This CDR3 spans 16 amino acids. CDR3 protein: CASSFFIGGRLNEQFF. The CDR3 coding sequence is TGTGCCAGCAGCTTTTTTATTGGCGGGAGGCTGAATGAGCAGTTCTTC.

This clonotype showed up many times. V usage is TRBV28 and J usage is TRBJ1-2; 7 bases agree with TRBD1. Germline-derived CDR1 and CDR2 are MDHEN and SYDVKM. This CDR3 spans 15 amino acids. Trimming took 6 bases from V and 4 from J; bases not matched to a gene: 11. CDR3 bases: TGTGCCAGCAGGGTAACCGGGACAGACTCCTATGGCTACACCTTC. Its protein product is CASRVTGTDSYGYTF.

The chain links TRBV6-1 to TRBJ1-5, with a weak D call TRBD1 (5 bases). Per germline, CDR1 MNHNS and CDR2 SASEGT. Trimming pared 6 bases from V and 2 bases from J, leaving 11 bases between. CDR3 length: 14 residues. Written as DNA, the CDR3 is TGTGCCAGCAGGCAGGGCGGTGGCAATCAGCCCCAGCATTTT. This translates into CASRQGGGNQPQHF.

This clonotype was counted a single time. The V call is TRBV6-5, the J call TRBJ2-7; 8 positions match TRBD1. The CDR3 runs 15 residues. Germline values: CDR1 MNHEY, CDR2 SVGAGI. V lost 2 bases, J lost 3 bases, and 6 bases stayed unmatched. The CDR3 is CASSYLRDRIYEQYF. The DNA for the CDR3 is TGTGCCAGCAGTTACCTCCGGGACAGGATCTACGAGCAGTACTTC.

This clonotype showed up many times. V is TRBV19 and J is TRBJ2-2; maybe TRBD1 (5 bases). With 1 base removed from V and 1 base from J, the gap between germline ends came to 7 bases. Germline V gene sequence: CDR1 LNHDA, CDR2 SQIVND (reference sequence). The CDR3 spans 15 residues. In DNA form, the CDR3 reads TGTGCCAGTAGTATAGGGGGCAGGAACACCGGGGAGCTGTTTTTT. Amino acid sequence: CASSIGGRNTGELFF.

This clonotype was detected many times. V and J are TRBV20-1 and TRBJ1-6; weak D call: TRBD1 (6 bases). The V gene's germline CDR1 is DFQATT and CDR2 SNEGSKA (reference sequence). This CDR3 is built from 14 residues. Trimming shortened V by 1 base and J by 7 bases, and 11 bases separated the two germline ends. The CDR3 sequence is CSARGRGGNSPLHF. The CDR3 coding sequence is TGCAGTGCTAGAGGCAGGGGCGGAAATTCACCCCTCCACTTT.

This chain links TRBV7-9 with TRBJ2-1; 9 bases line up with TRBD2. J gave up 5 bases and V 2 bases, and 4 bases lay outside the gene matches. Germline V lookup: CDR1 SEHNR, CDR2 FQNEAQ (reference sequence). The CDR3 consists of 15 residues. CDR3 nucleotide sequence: TGTGCCAGCAGCTTATGGCTAGCGGGAAACAATGAGCAGTTCTTC. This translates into CASSLWLAGNNEQFF.

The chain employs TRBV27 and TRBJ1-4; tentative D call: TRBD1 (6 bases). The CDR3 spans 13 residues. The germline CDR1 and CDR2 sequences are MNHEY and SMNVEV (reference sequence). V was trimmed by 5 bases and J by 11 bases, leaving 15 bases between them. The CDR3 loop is CASSPYREGKLFF. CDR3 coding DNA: TGTGCCAGCAGTCCGTACAGGGAGGGGAAACTGTTTTTT.

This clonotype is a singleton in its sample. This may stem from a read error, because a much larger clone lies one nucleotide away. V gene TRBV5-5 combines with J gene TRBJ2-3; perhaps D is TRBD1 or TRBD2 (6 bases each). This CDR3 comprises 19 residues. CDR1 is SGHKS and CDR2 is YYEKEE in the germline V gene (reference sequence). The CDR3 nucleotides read TGCGCCGGCAGCCCCTTAGGGACGGGAGTCGGGGGCATGGCAGATACGCAGTATTTT. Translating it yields CAGSPLGTGVGGMADTQYF.

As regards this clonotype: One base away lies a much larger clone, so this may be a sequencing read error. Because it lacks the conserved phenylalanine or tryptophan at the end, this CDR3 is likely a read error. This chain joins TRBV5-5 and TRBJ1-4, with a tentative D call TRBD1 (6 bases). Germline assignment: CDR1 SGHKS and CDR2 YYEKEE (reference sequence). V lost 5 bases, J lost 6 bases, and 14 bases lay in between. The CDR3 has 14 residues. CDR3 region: CASSRGRGDEKLFY. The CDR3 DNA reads TGTGCCAGCAGTCGGGGGCGCGGTGATGAAAAACTGTTTTAT.

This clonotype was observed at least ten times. CDR3 amino acids: CAIRPGGPHGYTF. CDR3 sequence (DNA): TGTGCCATCAGACCTGGGGGGCCGCATGGCTACACCTTC. The chain couples TRBV10-3 to TRBJ1-2; the D gene is possibly TRBD1 (6 bases). Trimming left V 6 bases short and J 6 bases short, with 14 bases between. The germline V gene has CDR1 ENHRY and CDR2 SYGVKD. The CDR3 contains 13 residues.

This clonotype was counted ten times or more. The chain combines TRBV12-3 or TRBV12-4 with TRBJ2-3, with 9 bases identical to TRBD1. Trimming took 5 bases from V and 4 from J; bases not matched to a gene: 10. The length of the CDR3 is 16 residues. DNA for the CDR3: TGTGCCAGCAGTCCTACACAGGGGGCGCGCGCAGATACGCAGTATTTT. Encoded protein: CASSPTQGARADTQYF.

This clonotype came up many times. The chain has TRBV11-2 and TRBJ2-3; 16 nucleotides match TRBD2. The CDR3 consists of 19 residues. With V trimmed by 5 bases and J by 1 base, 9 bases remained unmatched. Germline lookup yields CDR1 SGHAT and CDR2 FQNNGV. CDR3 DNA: TGTGCCAGCAGCCCCCCGGGACTAGCGGGGGGGCCGGGCACAGATACGCAGTATTTT. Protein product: CASSPPGLAGGPGTDTQYF.

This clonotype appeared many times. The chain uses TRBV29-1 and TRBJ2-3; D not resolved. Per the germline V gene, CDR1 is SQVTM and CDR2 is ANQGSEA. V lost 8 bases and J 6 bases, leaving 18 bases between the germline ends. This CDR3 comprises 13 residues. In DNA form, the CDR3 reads TGCAGCTTTTGTGAGCTGTCGGTCGATACGCAGTATTTT. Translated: CSFCELSVDTQYF.

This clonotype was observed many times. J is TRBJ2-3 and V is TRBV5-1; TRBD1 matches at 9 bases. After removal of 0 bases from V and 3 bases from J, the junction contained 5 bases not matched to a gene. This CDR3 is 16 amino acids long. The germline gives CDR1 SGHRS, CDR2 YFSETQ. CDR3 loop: CASSLEGTGKTDTQYF. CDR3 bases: TGCGCCAGCAGCTTGGAAGGGACAGGGAAAACAGATACGCAGTATTTT.

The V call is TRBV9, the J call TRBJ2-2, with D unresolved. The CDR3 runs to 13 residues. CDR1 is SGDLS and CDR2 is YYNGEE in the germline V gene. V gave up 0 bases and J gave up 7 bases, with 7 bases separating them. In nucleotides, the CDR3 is TGTGCCAGCAGCGTAGCTCGTGTCGGGGAGCTGTTTTTT. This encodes CASSVARVGELFF.

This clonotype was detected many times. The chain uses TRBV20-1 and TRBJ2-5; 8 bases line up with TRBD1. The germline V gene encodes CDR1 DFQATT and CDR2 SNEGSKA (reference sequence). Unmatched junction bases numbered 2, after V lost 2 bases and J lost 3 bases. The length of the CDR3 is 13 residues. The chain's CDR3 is CSARLQGEETQYF. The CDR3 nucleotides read TGCAGTGCTAGATTACAGGGGGAAGAGACCCAGTACTTC.

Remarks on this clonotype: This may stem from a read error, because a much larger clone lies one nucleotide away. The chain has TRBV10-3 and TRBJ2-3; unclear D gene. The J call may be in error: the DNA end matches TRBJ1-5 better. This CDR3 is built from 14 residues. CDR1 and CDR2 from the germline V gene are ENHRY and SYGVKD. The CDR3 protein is CAISDEGGSDTQHF. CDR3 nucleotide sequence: TGTGCCATCAGTGACGAGGGAGGGTCAGATACGCAGCATTTT.

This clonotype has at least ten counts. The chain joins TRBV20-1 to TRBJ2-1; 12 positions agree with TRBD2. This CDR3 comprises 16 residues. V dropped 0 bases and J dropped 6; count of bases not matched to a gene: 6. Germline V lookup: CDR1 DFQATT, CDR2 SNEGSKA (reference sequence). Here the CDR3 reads CSARDRRLAGVNEQFF. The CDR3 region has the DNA TGCAGTGCTAGAGATCGGAGACTAGCGGGGGTCAATGAGCAGTTCTTC.

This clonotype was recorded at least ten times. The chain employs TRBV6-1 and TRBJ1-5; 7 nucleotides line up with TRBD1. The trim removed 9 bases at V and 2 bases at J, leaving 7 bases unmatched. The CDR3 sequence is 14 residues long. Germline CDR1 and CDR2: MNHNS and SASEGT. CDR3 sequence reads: CASVLTGGNQPQHF. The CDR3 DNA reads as TGTGCCAGTGTACTAACAGGGGGCAATCAGCCCCAGCATTTT.

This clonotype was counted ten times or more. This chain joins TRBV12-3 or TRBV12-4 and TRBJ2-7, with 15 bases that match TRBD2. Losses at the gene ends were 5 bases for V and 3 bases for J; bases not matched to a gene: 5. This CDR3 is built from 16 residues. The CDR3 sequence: CASSRTSGRGYYEQYF. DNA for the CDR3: TGTGCCAGCAGTAGGACTAGCGGGAGGGGGTACTACGAGCAGTACTTC.

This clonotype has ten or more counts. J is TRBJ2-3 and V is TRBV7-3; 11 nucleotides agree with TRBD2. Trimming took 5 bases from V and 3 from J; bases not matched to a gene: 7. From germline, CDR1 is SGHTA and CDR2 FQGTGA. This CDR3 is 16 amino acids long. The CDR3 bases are TGTGCCAGCAGCCAACTCCTAGCGGGAGGAACAGATACGCAGTATTTT. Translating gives CASSQLLAGGTDTQYF.

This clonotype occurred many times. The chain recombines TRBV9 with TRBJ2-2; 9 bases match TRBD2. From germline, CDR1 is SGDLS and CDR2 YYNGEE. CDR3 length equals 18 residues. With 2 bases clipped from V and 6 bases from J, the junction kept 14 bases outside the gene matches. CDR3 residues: CASSVRASGIGTAGELFF. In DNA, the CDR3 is TGTGCCAGCAGCGTCCGGGCTAGCGGGATAGGTACGGCCGGGGAGCTGTTTTTT.

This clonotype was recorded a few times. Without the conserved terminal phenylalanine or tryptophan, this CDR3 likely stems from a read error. CDR3 sequence: CASSPNGGLAGFTDTQYS. The CDR3 DNA reads as TGTGCCAGCTCACCTAACGGAGGACTAGCGGGCTTCACAGATACGCAGTATTCT. J is TRBJ2-3 and V is TRBV18, with 11 bases fitting TRBD2. Trimming cost V 3 bases and J 2 bases; bases outside gene matches: 10. From germline, CDR1 is KGHSH and CDR2 LQKENI. The CDR3 has 18 amino acids.

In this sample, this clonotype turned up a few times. CDR3 in DNA: TGTGCCAGCAGCCAAGATTCGGCACGAAACACCATATATTTT. It encodes CASSQDSARNTIYF. This sequence joins TRBV14 and TRBJ1-3; D remains unclear. From germline, CDR1 is SGHDN and CDR2 FVKESK. Trimming left V 0 bases short and J 5 bases short, with 8 bases between. The CDR3 is 14 amino acids.

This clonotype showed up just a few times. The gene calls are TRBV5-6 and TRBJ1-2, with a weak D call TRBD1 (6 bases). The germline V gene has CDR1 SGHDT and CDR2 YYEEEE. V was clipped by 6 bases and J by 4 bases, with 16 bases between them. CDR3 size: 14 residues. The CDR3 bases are TGTGCCAGCACCCTGTCGGGGGCCCCCTATGGCTACACCTTC. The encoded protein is CASTLSGAPYGYTF.

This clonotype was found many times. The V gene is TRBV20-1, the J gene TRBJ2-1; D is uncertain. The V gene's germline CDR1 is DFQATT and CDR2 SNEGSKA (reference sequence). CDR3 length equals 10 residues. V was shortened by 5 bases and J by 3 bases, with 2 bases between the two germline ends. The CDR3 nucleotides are TGCAGTGCTGTCTACAATGAGCAGTTCTTC. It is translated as CSAVYNEQFF.

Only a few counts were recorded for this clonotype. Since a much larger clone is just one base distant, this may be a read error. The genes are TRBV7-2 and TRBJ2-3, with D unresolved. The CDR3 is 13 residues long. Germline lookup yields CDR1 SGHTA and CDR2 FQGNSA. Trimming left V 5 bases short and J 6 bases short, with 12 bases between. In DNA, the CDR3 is TGTACCAGCAGCGCCTACCTCCTGGATACGCAGTATTTT. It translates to CTSSAYLLDTQYF.

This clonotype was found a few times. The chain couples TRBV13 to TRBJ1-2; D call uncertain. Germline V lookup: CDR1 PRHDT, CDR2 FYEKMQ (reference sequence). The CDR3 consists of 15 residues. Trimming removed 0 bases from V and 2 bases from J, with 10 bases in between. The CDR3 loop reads CASSLGAGGNYGYTF. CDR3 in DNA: TGTGCCAGCAGCTTAGGGGCAGGAGGGAACTATGGCTACACCTTC.

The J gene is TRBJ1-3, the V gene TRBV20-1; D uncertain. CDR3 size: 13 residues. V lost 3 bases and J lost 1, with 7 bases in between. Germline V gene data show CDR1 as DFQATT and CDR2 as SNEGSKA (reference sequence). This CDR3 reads CSASARSGNTIYF. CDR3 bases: TGCAGTGCTAGTGCTCGATCTGGAAACACCATATATTTT.